This T cell receptor beta chain derives from a study of blood T cell repertoires in COVID-19. Looking at the study overall: PBMCs, B-cell-depleted T cells, or T cells were the source of the cDNA or gDNA that made up the material.

Profiling relied on immunoSEQ multiplex PCR, and the TCRdb table lists in-frame clones only, not all of them. The repertoire holds 55,000 to 70,000 clones, with around 90% as singletons. In this sample, this clone turned up once. Trimming cost V 4 bases and J 2 bases; bases outside gene matches: 8. This CDR3 has 15 amino acids. The germline V gene encodes CDR1 SGHRS and CDR2 YFSETQ. The origin of this receptor is a woman aged 40 to 50 who had recovered from COVID-19. The sample was PBMCs or T cells enriched from blood (not recorded which). The V call is TRBV5-1, the J call TRBJ1-1, with TRBD1 identical over 7 bases. The CDR3 DNA follows: TGCGCCAGCAGCCTCATGACAGGGCTTAACACTGAAGCTTTCTTT. As protein: CASSLMTGLNTEAFF. Together with reference TRBV5-1 and TRBJ1-1, the CDR3 gives the full variable domain: KAGVTQTPRYLIKTRGQQVTLSCSPISGHRSVSWYQQTPGQGLQFLFEYFSETQRNKGNFPGRFSGRQFSNSRSEMNVSTLELGDSALYLCASSLMTGLNTEAFFGQGTRLTVV.